Listed below are T cell receptor beta chains from one sample, sequenced in a study of T cell repertoires in cytomegalovirus infection. Their cognate antigens are unknown. TCRdb re-analysed the reads in MiXCR, keeping a single row per CDR3 protein. The profile covers around 360,000 distinct CDR3 sequences, with roughly 36% appearing a single time and roughly 13% taken by the ten largest. The specimen was cultured PBMCs, collected from culture after CMV antigen stimulation. Receptors were obtained from a human donor in good health (CMV status not recorded). Some clones in this sample may be carry-over from other donors' samples. Each CDR3 is given with its conserved first and last residue. Each record gives: V gene, J gene, clone size, D gene, CDR3 protein, CDR3 DNA. The D gene is left open where the match is weak. Where a row states a size, it is once, few, many or the class of an expanded clone; other rows omit it.

TRBV4-2	TRBJ2-5	-	TRBD2	CASSQVMSTSGSKETQYF	TGTGCCAGCAGCCAAGTTATGTCGACTAGCGGGAGTAAGGAGACCCAGTACTTC
TRBV12-3/TRBV12-4	TRBJ1-5	few	-	CASRRGQRQSNQPQHF	TGTGCCAGCAGACGAGGACAGCGGCAAAGCAATCAGCCCCAGCATTTT
TRBV20-1	TRBJ2-1	-	-	CSARGVSIEQFF	TGCAGTGCTAGAGGAGTGTCAATTGAGCAGTTCTTC
TRBV20-1	TRBJ2-2	-	-	CSASFPNTGELFF	TGCAGTGCCAGTTTCCCGAACACCGGGGAGCTGTTTTTT
TRBV6-1	TRBJ1-1	few	-	CASSSYTREAFF	TGTGCCAGCAGCTCCTATACCCGGGAAGCTTTCTTT
TRBV6-1	TRBJ2-3	-	-	CASTTRQSTDTQYF	TGTGCCAGCACAACTCGACAGAGCACAGATACGCAGTATTTT
TRBV4-3	TRBJ1-2	-	-	CASSQDFGDRYTF	TGCGCCAGCAGCCAAGATTTCGGGGACCGCTACACCTTC
TRBV20-1	TRBJ1-1	-	-	CSARDIRQVQLVAFF	TGCAGTGCTAGAGATATTAGGCAGGTTCAGCTGGTAGCTTTCTTT
TRBV6-8	TRBJ1-3	-	-	CASSYSANTQGGNTIYF	TGTGCCAGCAGTTACTCGGCGAATACACAGGGCGGAAACACCATATATTTT
TRBV6-2/TRBV6-3	TRBJ1-1	-	TRBD1	CASSSGTGWSTEAFF	TGTGCCAGCAGTTCGGGGACAGGGTGGAGCACTGAAGCTTTCTTT
TRBV15	TRBJ2-3	-	TRBD2	CATSSAPVAGGADTQYF	TGTGCCACCAGCAGCGCCCCCGTTGCGGGAGGGGCGGATACGCAGTATTTT
TRBV4-1	TRBJ2-1	-	-	CASSQDPLAPSF	TGCGCCAGCAGCCAAGATCCGTTGGCCCCCTCCTTC
TRBV4-3	TRBJ1-2	-	TRBD1	CASSQESGTGFSGYTF	TGCGCCAGCAGCCAAGAATCAGGGACAGGGTTTTCGGGCTACACCTTC
TRBV6-2/TRBV6-3	TRBJ2-2	few	TRBD2	CASRLAGVSTGELFF	TGTGCCAGCAGGCTAGCGGGAGTCTCAACCGGGGAGCTGTTTTTT
TRBV6-2/TRBV6-3	TRBJ2-3	few	TRBD2	CASSYSSGRPGDTQYF	TGTGCCAGCAGTTACTCTAGCGGGAGGCCAGGAGATACGCAGTATTTT
TRBV4-1	TRBJ2-3	-	-	CASSPRDAVGQHTDTQYF	TGCGCCAGCAGCCCACGGGACGCCGTGGGGCAACACACAGATACGCAGTATTTT
TRBV7-8	TRBJ2-7	few	TRBD2	CASSLGWEGRYDEQYF	TGTGCCAGCAGCTTAGGGTGGGAGGGTAGGTACGACGAGCAGTACTTC
TRBV11-2	TRBJ2-3	-	-	CASSFEASSTDTQYF	TGTGCCAGCAGCTTCGAGGCAAGCAGCACAGATACGCAGTATTTT
TRBV7-9	TRBJ2-3	few	TRBD2	CASSALPGLGTDTQYF	TGTGCCAGCAGCGCTCTACCGGGACTAGGTACAGATACGCAGTATTTT
TRBV12-3/TRBV12-4	TRBJ1-2	-	-	CASSLDGRGQGYTF	TGTGCCAGCAGTTTAGACGGCAGGGGCCAGGGCTACACCTTC
TRBV12-3/TRBV12-4	TRBJ1-1	few	TRBD1	CASSFGRQGNTEAFF	TGTGCCAGCAGTTTTGGGAGACAGGGGAACACTGAAGCTTTCTTT
TRBV6-2/TRBV6-3	TRBJ2-7	-	TRBD2	CASISAGTSGYEQYF	TGTGCCAGCATCTCAGCCGGGACTAGCGGCTACGAGCAGTACTTC
TRBV4-1	TRBJ2-1	few	TRBD2	CASSQQPAGGPEQFF	TGCGCCAGCAGCCAACAACCAGCGGGAGGGCCTGAGCAGTTCTTC
TRBV6-2/TRBV6-3	TRBJ1-1	-	-	CASSTPGQVYTEAFF	TGTGCCAGCAGTACCCCGGGACAAGTCTACACTGAAGCTTTCTTT
TRBV7-2	TRBJ2-7	-	-	CASSPSWGPTYEQYF	TGTGCCAGCAGCCCCTCCTGGGGCCCCACCTACGAGCAGTACTTC
TRBV6-6	TRBJ1-1	-	-	CASTTTRGRGTEAFF	TGTGCCAGCACAACTACAAGGGGAAGGGGCACTGAAGCTTTCTTT
TRBV6-1	TRBJ2-2	-	TRBD1	CASEAQGANGELFF	TGTGCCAGTGAAGCGCAGGGGGCTAACGGGGAGCTGTTTTTT
TRBV7-9	TRBJ1-1	few	-	CASTPFNTEAFF	TGTGCCAGCACGCCCTTTAACACTGAAGCTTTCTTT
TRBV7-2	TRBJ2-1	many	TRBD2	CASSLVASGRTYNEQFF	TGTGCCAGCAGCTTAGTAGCTAGCGGGAGGACTTACAATGAGCAGTTCTTC
TRBV6-1	TRBJ2-7	many	TRBD1	CASRERTGVFSYEQYF	TGTGCCAGCAGAGAGCGGACAGGGGTTTTCTCCTACGAGCAGTACTTC
TRBV6-5	TRBJ2-7	-	TRBD2	CASRAGLAGEAYEQYF	TGTGCCAGCAGGGCAGGACTAGCGGGAGAGGCCTACGAGCAGTACTTC
TRBV11-2	TRBJ1-1	few	-	CASSLDRYRVNTEAFF	TGTGCCAGCAGCTTAGATCGATACAGAGTTAACACTGAAGCTTTCTTT
TRBV4-1	TRBJ1-4	few	-	CASSQRPWGEKLFF	TGCGCCAGCAGCCAACGACCCTGGGGTGAAAAACTGTTTTTT
TRBV7-7	TRBJ2-3	-	-	CASSLNGNGNTQYF	TGTGCCAGCAGTTTAAACGGAAATGGGAATACGCAGTATTTT
TRBV15	TRBJ2-3	few	-	CATSSSRGSDTQYF	TGTGCCACCAGCAGTTCTCGTGGGTCGGATACGCAGTATTTT
TRBV4-3	TRBJ2-6	-	-	CASSRDPSGSSGANVLTF	TGCGCCAGCAGCCGGGACCCAAGCGGAAGCTCTGGGGCCAACGTCCTGACTTTC
TRBV20-1	TRBJ2-3	few	TRBD2	CSARDSRGRSTDTQYF	TGCAGTGCTAGAGATTCCCGCGGGAGGAGTACAGATACGCAGTATTTT
TRBV7-6	TRBJ2-5	-	-	CASSTSQTQYF	TGTGCCAGCAGCACCAGCCAGACCCAGTACTTC
TRBV12-3/TRBV12-4	TRBJ1-3	-	-	CASGAGSPHTIYF	TGTGCCAGTGGCGCAGGGAGTCCGCACACCATATATTTT
TRBV7-2	TRBJ2-7	many	TRBD1	CASSQFWTGSYEQYF	TGTGCCAGCAGCCAATTTTGGACAGGCTCCTACGAGCAGTACTTC
TRBV2	TRBJ2-1	-	TRBD2	CASSERLARSNEQFF	TGTGCCAGCAGTGAAAGACTAGCACGCTCCAATGAGCAGTTCTTC
TRBV12-3/TRBV12-4	TRBJ2-3	once	-	CASSKAGLVTDTQYF	TGTGCCAGCAGTAAAGCGGGCTTAGTCACAGATACGCAGTATTTT
TRBV28	TRBJ2-1	once	TRBD2	CASSLSVAGSGGEQFF	TGTGCCAGCAGTTTATCCGTAGCGGGATCGGGTGGCGAGCAGTTCTTC
TRBV24-1	TRBJ2-5	many	-	CATSPRLGTQYF	TGTGCCACCAGTCCTCGTCTGGGGACCCAGTACTTC
TRBV28	TRBJ2-5	few	-	CASSLRVLAASNGETQYF	TGTGCCAGCAGTTTAAGGGTCTTAGCAGCGTCTAATGGGGAGACCCAGTACTTC
TRBV7-2	TRBJ1-5	many	-	CASSLGHSEPNQPQHF	TGTGCCAGCAGTCTGGGTCACAGCGAACCCAATCAGCCCCAGCATTTT
TRBV6-1	TRBJ2-1	few	TRBD2	CASLSSSRAGDEQFF	TGTGCCAGTCTCTCGTCTAGTCGGGCGGGGGATGAGCAGTTCTTC
TRBV4-3	TRBJ1-4	-	-	CASSQAQLNEKLFF	TGCGCCAGCAGCCAAGCACAGCTTAATGAAAAACTGTTTTTT
TRBV20-1	TRBJ2-3	few	-	CSAREYRDLSTDTQYF	TGCAGTGCTAGAGAGTACCGGGACTTAAGCACAGATACGCAGTATTTT
TRBV6-2/TRBV6-3	TRBJ2-2	-	-	CASLPRTPAGELFF	TGTGCCAGCCTTCCACGGACCCCGGCCGGGGAGCTGTTTTTT
TRBV28	TRBJ1-6	many	-	CAIDTGNSPLHF	TGTGCCATCGACACGGGAAATTCACCCCTCCACTTT